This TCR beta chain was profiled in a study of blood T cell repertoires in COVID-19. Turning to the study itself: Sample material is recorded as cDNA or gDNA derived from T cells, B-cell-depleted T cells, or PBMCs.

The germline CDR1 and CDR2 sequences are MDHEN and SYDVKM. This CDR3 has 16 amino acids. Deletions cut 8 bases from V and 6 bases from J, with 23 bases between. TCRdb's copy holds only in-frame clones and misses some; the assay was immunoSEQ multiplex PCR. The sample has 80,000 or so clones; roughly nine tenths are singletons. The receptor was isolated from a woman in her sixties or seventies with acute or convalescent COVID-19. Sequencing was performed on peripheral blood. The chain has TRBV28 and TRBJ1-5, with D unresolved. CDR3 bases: TGTGCCAGCTCGGTCCGGGTCACCAACTTCGGTCAGCCCCAGCATTTT. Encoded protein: CASSVRVTNFGQPQHF.